This T cell receptor (beta chain) was sequenced during a study of CXCR3-negative and CXCR3-positive naive CD8 T cells. Across the study: Across all libraries, TRB reads numbered around 140 million, with about 1.5 +/- 0.3 million in each library.

cDNA libraries for TRB were generated by 5' RACE incorporating UMI labels. TCRdb re-called the 5' RACE reads, yielding one record per CDR3 amino acid sequence without DNA. The listing records fewer than 60,000 distinct CDR3 sequences. Study conclusions and caveats: High diversity, comparable across both naive subsets, contrasted with much lower diversity in memory CD8+ cells. Similar TRBV-TRBJ gene usage was seen in naive CXCR3-negative and CXCR3-positive cells, but not in memory cells.

Germline CDR1 DFQATT, CDR2 SNEGSKA (reference sequence). The CDR3 runs 12 residues. Note on this clonotype: The antigen remains undetermined.

This receptor was identified in a human donor in good health. Some clones in this sample may be carry-over from other donors' samples. Sequenced: memory CD8+ T cells from blood. The rearrangement links TRBV20-1 to TRBJ1-1. The CDR3 sequence: CSARVGDTEAFF.